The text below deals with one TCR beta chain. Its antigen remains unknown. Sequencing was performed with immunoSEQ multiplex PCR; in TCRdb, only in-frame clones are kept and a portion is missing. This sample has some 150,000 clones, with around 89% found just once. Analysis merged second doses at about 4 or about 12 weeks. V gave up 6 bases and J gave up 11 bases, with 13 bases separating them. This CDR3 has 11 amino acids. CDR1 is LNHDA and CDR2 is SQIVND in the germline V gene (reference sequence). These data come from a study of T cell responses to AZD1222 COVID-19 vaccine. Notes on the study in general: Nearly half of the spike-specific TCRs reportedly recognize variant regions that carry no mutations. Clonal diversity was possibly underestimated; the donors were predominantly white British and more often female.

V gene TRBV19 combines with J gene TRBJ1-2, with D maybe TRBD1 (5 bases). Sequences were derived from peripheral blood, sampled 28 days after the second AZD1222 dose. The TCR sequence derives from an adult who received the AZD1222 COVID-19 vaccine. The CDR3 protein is CASSINRWYTF. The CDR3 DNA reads TGTGCCAGTAGCATCAACAGGTGGTACACCTTC.